The entry that follows covers one T cell receptor beta chain sequence. Antigen specificity is unknown. The data stem from a study of T cell responses to AZD1222 COVID-19 vaccine. The repertoire was sequenced with immunoSEQ multiplex PCR; TCRdb's copy has only in-frame clones and lacks some. The repertoire has about 67,000 clones, approximately 81% of them found once; the top ten carry around 20%. This CDR3 is 17 amino acids long. Germline CDR1 and CDR2: ENHRY and SYGVKD. The ends were cut back, 3 bases at V and 1 base at J, with 19 bases in the middle. Points from the study as a whole: Clonal diversity was possibly underestimated, and white British individuals and females predominated among donors. Following two doses of AZD1222, Spike-specific TCR breadth and depth rose.

The material was peripheral blood, obtained on day 0 of AZD1222 vaccination. This chain joins TRBV10-3 and TRBJ2-7, with a tentative D call TRBD1 (6 bases). The TCR originated in an adult in good health. Written as DNA, the CDR3 is TGTGCCATCAGTGAATCCTTGACAGGCGAACTATCCTACGAGCAGTACTTC. Translating it yields CAISESLTGELSYEQYF.